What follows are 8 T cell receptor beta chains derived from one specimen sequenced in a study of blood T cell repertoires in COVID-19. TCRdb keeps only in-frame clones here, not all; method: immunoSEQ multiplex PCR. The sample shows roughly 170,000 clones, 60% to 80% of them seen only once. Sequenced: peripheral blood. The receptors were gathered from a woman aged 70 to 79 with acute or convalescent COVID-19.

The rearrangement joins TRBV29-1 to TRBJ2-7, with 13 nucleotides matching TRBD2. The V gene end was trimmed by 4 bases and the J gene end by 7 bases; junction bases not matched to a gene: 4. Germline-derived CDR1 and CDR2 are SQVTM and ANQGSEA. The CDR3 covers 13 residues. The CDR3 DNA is TGCAGCGTTGGACTAGCGGGAGGCATTGAGCAGTACTTC. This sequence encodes CSVGLAGGIEQYF.

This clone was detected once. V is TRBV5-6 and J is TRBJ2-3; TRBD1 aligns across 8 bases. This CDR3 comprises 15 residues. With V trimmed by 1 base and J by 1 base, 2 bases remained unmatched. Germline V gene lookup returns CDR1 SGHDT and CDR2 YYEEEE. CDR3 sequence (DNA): TGTGCCAGCAGCTTGCCGACAGGGGGCACAGATACGCAGTATTTT. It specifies CASSLPTGGTDTQYF.

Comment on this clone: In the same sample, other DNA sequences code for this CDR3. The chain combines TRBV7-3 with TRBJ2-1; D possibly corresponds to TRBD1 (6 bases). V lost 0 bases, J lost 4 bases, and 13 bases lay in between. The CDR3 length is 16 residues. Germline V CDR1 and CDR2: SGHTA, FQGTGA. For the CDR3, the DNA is TGTGCCAGCAGCTTAACGAGTGGACAGCTATACAATGAGCAGTTCTTC. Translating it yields CASSLTSGQLYNEQFF.

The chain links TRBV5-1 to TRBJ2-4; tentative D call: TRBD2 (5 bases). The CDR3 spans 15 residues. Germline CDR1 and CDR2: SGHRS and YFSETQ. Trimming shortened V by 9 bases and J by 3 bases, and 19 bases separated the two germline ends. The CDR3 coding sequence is TGCGCCACCCCACCGAGGGATGTTAGCAAAAACATTCAGTACTTC. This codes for CATPPRDVSKNIQYF.

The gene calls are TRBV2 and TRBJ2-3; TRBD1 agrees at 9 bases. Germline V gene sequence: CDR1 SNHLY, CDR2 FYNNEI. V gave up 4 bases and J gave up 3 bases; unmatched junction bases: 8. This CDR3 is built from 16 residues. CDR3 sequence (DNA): TGTGCCAGCAGTGCGCTAGGACAGGGGTTAACAGATACGCAGTATTTT. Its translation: CASSALGQGLTDTQYF.

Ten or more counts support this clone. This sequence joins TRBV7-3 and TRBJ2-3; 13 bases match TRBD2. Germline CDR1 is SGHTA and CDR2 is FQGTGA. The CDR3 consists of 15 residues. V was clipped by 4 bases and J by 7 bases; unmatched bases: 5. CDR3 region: CASSYGGTSGNTQYF. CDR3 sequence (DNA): TGTGCCAGCAGCTATGGGGGGACTAGCGGGAATACGCAGTATTTT.

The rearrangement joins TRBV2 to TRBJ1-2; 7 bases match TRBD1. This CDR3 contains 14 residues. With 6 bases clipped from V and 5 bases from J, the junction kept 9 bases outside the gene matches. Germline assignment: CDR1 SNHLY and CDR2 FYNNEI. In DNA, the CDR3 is TGTGCCAGCAGCGAATCCGTCAGGGGGTATGGCTACACCTTC. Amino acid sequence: CASSESVRGYGYTF.

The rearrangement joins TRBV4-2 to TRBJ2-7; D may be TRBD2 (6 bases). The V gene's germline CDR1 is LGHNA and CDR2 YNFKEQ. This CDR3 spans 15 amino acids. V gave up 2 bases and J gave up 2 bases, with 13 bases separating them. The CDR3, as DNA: TGTGCCAGCAGCCAATTGGGGGGTGGTGCCTACGAGCAGTACTTC. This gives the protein CASSQLGGGAYEQYF.